The TCR beta chain described here comes from a study of cytomegalovirus exposure and HLA in healthy donors (dated by TCRdb to about 2017). A note on the overall study: According to a later analysis, one platform produced both the 100 to 150 validation repertoires and the approximately 670 repertoires of the first cohort. To predict cytomegalovirus infection status, the study brought together high-throughput TCR immunosequencing, statistical association of individual TCRs with disease status, and machine learning. The study aimed to test whether signatures of past pathogen exposure could be identified by cataloging public T cell receptors. Along with the roughly 710-subject first cohort, a separate validation cohort of around 120 different subjects was used.

The library was generated by the immunoSEQ multiplex PCR assay. The paper's data handling went like this. To diagnose cytomegalovirus status from the catalog of TCR beta chain sequences, a statistical classification framework was built. TCRdb obtained this table from immuneACCESS and retained in-frame rearrangements with V and J assigned. These tables miss some clones; where compared with another copy, unresolved V genes account for less than half of the shortfall, and the remainder is unexplained. V, J and clone size reflect that table, while D and trimming were determined from the DNA. This sample gives roughly 350,000 clones in total; roughly 88% of them show up just once. Jointly, the top ten make up about 0.8% of the sample. Notes on this clone: There is no known antigen for this receptor. No base-level quality is on record; no much larger clone is a single base apart.

Overall study results and their limits: Across donors, most TCR sequences were observed very rarely, whereas some public TCRs were present in many individuals. A later analysis lacked HLA typing for the validation cohort, so it scored co-occurrence in that cohort across all 110 or so repertoires. In both the original and validation cohorts, the classifier was reported to diagnose cytomegalovirus status with high specificity and sensitivity. The study gave a list of about 160 TCR beta chains associated with cytomegalovirus. In vitro tests confirmed that three of the cytomegalovirus-associated TCR beta chains recognize cytomegalovirus antigens. Of the cluster scores, approximately 94% were above 0 in a later analysis, which found that TCRs clustered in the first cohort also tended to co-occur in the 90 to 150 validation repertoires. It was suggested by the authors that the approach could potentially be generalized to other disease states and immunological phenotypes.

Donors formed part of the validation cohort, which comprised 120 subjects and was distinct from the first cohort of fewer than 750 subjects. For CDR1 and CDR2, the germline V gene lists SGHVS and FQNEAQ. Relative to germline, V is missing 3 bases and J is missing 6 bases, with 8 bases of the junction outside any gene match. From its cysteine to its phenylalanine, the CDR3 spans 16 amino acids. Of all the DNA, just the CDR3 is kept, 48 bases in frame from base 1. The chain uses TRBV7-8 and TRBJ2-7; TRBD2 fits 13 bases in the junction. Source material: PBMCs. This receptor was identified in a woman aged 18-29 years in good health and CMV-seronegative. CDR3 protein: CASSFRGLAGVGEQYF. Here is the DNA: TGTGCCAGCAGCTTTCGAGGACTAGCGGGAGTTGGCGAGCAGTACTTC.